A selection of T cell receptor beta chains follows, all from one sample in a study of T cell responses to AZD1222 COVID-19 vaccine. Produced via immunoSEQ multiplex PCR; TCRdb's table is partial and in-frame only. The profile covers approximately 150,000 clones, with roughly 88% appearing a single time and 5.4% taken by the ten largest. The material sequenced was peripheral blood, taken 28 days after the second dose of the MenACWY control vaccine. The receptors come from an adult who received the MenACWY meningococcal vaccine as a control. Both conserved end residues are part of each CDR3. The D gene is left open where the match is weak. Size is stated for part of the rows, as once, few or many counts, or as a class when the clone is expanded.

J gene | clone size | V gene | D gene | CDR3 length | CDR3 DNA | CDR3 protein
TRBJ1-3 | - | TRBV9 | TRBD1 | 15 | TGTGCCAGCAGCACACAGGGGAGCTCTGGAAACACCATATATTTT | CASSTQGSSGNTIYF
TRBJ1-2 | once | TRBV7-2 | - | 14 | TGTGCCAGCAGCTTAGTTTGGACAGACGGGGGCTACACCTTC | CASSLVWTDGGYTF
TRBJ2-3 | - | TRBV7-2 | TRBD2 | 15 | TGTGCCAGCAGCTCGGGGGGAAGATACCCAGATACGCAGTATTTT | CASSSGGRYPDTQYF
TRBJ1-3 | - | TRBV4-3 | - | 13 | TGCGCCAGCAGCCAAGAAATCGGTAACACCATATATTTT | CASSQEIGNTIYF
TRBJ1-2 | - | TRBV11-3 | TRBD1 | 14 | TGTGCCAGCAGCTTAGACGGGACAGGAGATGGCTACACCTTC | CASSLDGTGDGYTF
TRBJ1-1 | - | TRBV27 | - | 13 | TGTGCCAGCAGGCTAAGCCGGGGCGGCAAAGCTTTCTTT | CASRLSRGGKAFF
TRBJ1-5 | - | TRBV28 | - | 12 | TGTGCCAGCCGACTTCCCCTAGGGCCCCAGCATTTT | CASRLPLGPQHF
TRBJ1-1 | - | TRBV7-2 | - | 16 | TGTGCCAGCAGCCCCTGGGGGGGGGCCCTGAACACTGAAGCTTTCTTT | CASSPWGGALNTEAFF
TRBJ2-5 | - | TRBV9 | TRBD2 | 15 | TGTGCCAGCAGCGTGGTAGCGGGAGGAGGGGGGACCCAGTACTTC | CASSVVAGGGGTQYF
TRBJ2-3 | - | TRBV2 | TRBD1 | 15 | TGTGCCAGCGGTAGGGGGGACAGGGGAACAGATACGCAGTATTTT | CASGRGDRGTDTQYF
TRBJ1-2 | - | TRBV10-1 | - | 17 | TGCGCCAGCAGTGACCGCGATAGTGTACGGGTGGGGGGTGGCTACACCTTC | CASSDRDSVRVGGGYTF